The 13 T cell receptor beta chains listed next were all sequenced from one sample in a study of vaccination and CD4 T cells after COVID-19 (dated by TCRdb to the early 2020s). The treatment or condition label, read with the paper, signifies: roughly ten-day PBMC culture with coronavirus spike peptide pools or control peptides (ViraFEST assay). Their target antigens are unknown. The library was made by PCR. The sample was run on an Illumina iSeq 100. TCR sequencing of DNA from cultured CD4+ T cells used the Oncomine TCR Beta short-read assay at the Johns Hopkins FTIC core. TCRdb reprocessed the public reads (quality trimming at Q25 with fastp, clone calling with MiXCR) and kept in-frame beta chains. Rows with a matching CDR3 protein are joined into one entry that keeps the most common DNA and genes. This sample lists 15,000 to 20,000 distinct CDR3 sequences; around three fifths were detected once. About 9.4% of the sample is held by the ten biggest clonotypes.

Sequencing used CD4+ T cells from blood, cultured in vitro. The receptors were sampled from a human donor who had recovered from COVID-19.

The chain has TRBV10-3 and TRBJ1-2; D may be TRBD1 (5 bases). CDR1 ENHRY and CDR2 SYGVKD come from the germline V gene. Trimming cost V 2 bases and J 5 bases, with 15 bases left between them. The CDR3 contains 15 residues. The DNA for the CDR3 is TGTGCCATCAGTGAGGGGGACGACGCCTCTTATGGCTACACCTTC. This translates into CAISEGDDASYGYTF.

The CDR3 spells CASSPRVRTPYTEAFF. For the CDR3, the DNA is TGTGCCAGCAGCCCCCGAGTGAGGACGCCCTACACTGAAGCTTTCTTT. The chain combines TRBV5-8 with TRBJ1-1; D call uncertain. Trimming left V 4 bases short and J 3 bases short, with 19 bases between. The V gene's germline CDR1 is SGHTS and CDR2 YDEGEE. The CDR3 extends over 16 amino acids. The variable domain in full, completed from reference TRBV5-8 and TRBJ1-1, reads EAGVTQSPTHLIKTRGQQATLRCSPISGHTSVYWYQQALGLGLQFLLWYDEGEERNRGNFPPRFSGRQFPNYSSELNVNALELEDSALYLCASSPRVRTPYTEAFFGQGTRLTVV.

The chain combines TRBV11-1 with TRBJ2-5, with no clear D. CDR3 length: 13 amino acids. V lost 2 bases and J lost 2, with 6 bases in between. In germline, CDR1 is SGHAT, CDR2 FQDESV (reference sequence). Written as DNA, the CDR3 is TGTGCCAGCAGCTTATGGGCACAAGAGACCCAGTACTTC. Its protein is CASSLWAQETQYF.

This chain uses TRBV7-9 with TRBJ2-7; weak D call: TRBD1 (6 bases). V was pared by 0 bases and J by 5 bases, with 14 bases between. The CDR3 has 15 amino acids. Looked up from germline, CDR1 is SEHNR and CDR2 is FQNEAQ (reference sequence). The CDR3 loop reads CASSLAFGQLDEQYF. The CDR3 region has the DNA TGTGCCAGCAGCTTAGCTTTCGGACAGTTGGACGAGCAGTACTTC.

J is TRBJ2-2 and V is TRBV10-3; 7 positions match TRBD2. CDR3 length: 17 residues. CDR1 is ENHRY, CDR2 SYGVKD, per germline. The J segment lost 2 bases and the V segment lost 6 bases, leaving 12 bases of the junction unmatched. CDR3 sequence: CAISHPTSIRNTGELFF. CDR3 nucleotides: TGTGCCATCAGCCACCCGACTAGCATTAGAAACACCGGGGAGCTGTTTTTT.

The chain joins TRBV5-1 to TRBJ2-7; 13 positions match TRBD2. Germline V gene data show CDR1 as SGHRS and CDR2 as YFSETQ. CDR3 length: 15 amino acids. Trimming cost V 4 bases and J 8 bases; bases outside gene matches: 9. CDR3 DNA sequence: TGCGCCAGCAGCCCCGAGGGACTAGCGGGATTGCAGCAGTACTTC. Amino acid sequence: CASSPEGLAGLQQYF.

The gene calls are TRBV11-2 and TRBJ1-4; unclear D gene. Germline CDR1 reads SGHAT; CDR2 reads FQNNGV. V was shortened by 7 bases and J by 8 bases, with 14 bases between the two germline ends. The CDR3 covers 13 residues. As DNA, the CDR3 is TGTGCCAGCACCCCTGGGAGTATCGAAAAACTGTTTTTT. The encoded protein is CASTPGSIEKLFF.

The rearrangement joins TRBV20-1 to TRBJ1-5; D uncertain. Germline values: CDR1 DFQATT, CDR2 SNEGSKA (reference sequence). This CDR3 region has 13 residues. Between the trimmed V and J ends, which lost 3 bases and 5 bases, there was a span of 11 bases. The CDR3 nucleotides read TGCAGTGCTAGTTCGGGGTTAGATCAGCCCCAGCATTTT. Protein: CSASSGLDQPQHF.

A few counts support this clonotype. The rearrangement joins TRBV28 to TRBJ2-7; tentatively, D is TRBD1 (6 bases). The germline V gene encodes CDR1 MDHEN and CDR2 SYDVKM. CDR3 size: 14 residues. Trimming left V 5 bases short and J 1 base short, with 12 bases between. DNA for the CDR3: TGTGCCAGCAGTAAAGGGGACAATTCCTACGAGCAGTACTTC. It codes for CASSKGDNSYEQYF.

In this sample, this clonotype turned up a few times. This chain links TRBV15 with TRBJ1-1; no clear D. Per germline, CDR1 LNHNV and CDR2 YYDKDF (reference sequence). V was trimmed by 7 bases and J by 0 bases, leaving 12 bases between them. CDR3 length: 14 amino acids. In DNA form, the CDR3 reads TGTGCCACCACGTTATCGGTGGTGAACACTGAAGCTTTCTTT. Amino acid sequence: CATTLSVVNTEAFF.

This clonotype has just a few counts. The V gene is TRBV2, the J gene TRBJ2-7, with a tentative D call TRBD1 (6 bases). Trimming took 7 bases from V and 4 from J, leaving 8 bases between them. Germline CDR1 and CDR2: SNHLY and FYNNEI. This CDR3 region has 11 residues. This CDR3 reads CASMGAYEQYF. In DNA, the CDR3 is TGTGCCAGCATGGGGGCATACGAGCAGTACTTC.

J is TRBJ1-4 and V is TRBV4-2; a weak D match, TRBD1 (6 bases). The ends were cut back, 4 bases at V and 7 bases at J, with 13 bases in the middle. The germline gives CDR1 LGHNA, CDR2 YNFKEQ. The CDR3 spans 14 residues. The CDR3, as DNA: TGTGCCAGCAGCCCCGGGACACCTCCTGAAAAACTGTTTTTT. Its protein product is CASSPGTPPEKLFF.

This clonotype occurred a few times. This chain uses TRBV27 with TRBJ2-1, with TRBD2 matching over 7 bases. Germline CDR1 MNHEY, CDR2 SMNVEV (reference sequence). The CDR3 contains 15 residues. Trimming removed 0 bases from V and 4 bases from J; junction bases left unmatched: 3. The CDR3 DNA reads as TGTGCCAGCAGTTTATCGGCTAGCGGTTACAATGAGCAGTTCTTC. Translated, it gives CASSLSASGYNEQFF.